A single sample gave rise to the 13 T cell receptor beta chains below, sequenced in a study of cytomegalovirus exposure and HLA in healthy donors. The data were produced by immunoSEQ multiplex PCR, yet TCRdb's version contains in-frame clones alone and is incomplete. The sample gives roughly 190,000 clones, approximately 86% of which show up once; approximately 7.7% is in the top ten. Sample: PBMCs. These receptor sequences come from a man younger than 40 in good health and CMV-seropositive.

The rearrangement links TRBV4-2 to TRBJ1-4; D not certain. V was cut by 0 bases and J by 9 bases, with 14 bases left in between. The CDR3 is 15 residues long. Germline V lookup: CDR1 LGHNA, CDR2 YNFKEQ. The CDR3 region has the DNA TGTGCCAGCAGCCAAGATCGGGGAGGGAGTCAAAAACTGTTTTTT. Protein sequence: CASSQDRGGSQKLFF.

The chain uses TRBV6-4 and TRBJ2-3; tentative D call: TRBD2 (6 bases). Trimming pared 10 bases from V and 3 bases from J, leaving 20 bases between. In germline, CDR1 is MRHNA, CDR2 SNTAGT. The CDR3 runs 15 residues. CDR3 loop: CATRRRAGGTDTQYF. Here the CDR3 DNA reads TGTGCCACCAGGAGGAGGGCTGGTGGGACAGATACGCAGTATTTT.

The V gene is TRBV7-9, the J gene TRBJ1-4; D is perhaps TRBD1 (5 bases). This CDR3 region has 15 residues. Trimming pared 1 base from V and 8 bases from J, leaving 14 bases between. Germline loops: CDR1 SEHNR, CDR2 FQNEAQ (reference sequence). The CDR3 region is CASSLEAQGGEKLFF. CDR3 sequence (DNA): TGTGCCAGCAGCTTAGAGGCCCAGGGTGGAGAAAAACTGTTTTTT.

This chain uses TRBV12-5 with TRBJ2-1, with TRBD2 matching over 7 bases. With V trimmed by 3 bases and J by 0 bases, 5 bases remained unmatched. The CDR3 sequence is 16 residues long. Germline V lookup: CDR1 LGHNT, CDR2 FRNRAP. In nucleotides, the CDR3 is TGTGCTAGTGGTTTCCCGCGGGGGAGCTCCTACAATGAGCAGTTCTTC. This translates into CASGFPRGSSYNEQFF.

This chain connects TRBV30 to TRBJ1-6; TRBD1 matches 7 bases. This CDR3 is 14 amino acids long. V was pared by 1 base and J by 7 bases, with 4 bases of the junction left unmatched. Per germline, CDR1 GTSNPN and CDR2 SVGIG (reference sequence). This CDR3 is CAWSAGTANSPLHF. The CDR3 coding sequence is TGTGCCTGGAGTGCCGGGACAGCCAATTCACCCCTCCACTTT. Filled out from reference TRBV30 and TRBJ1-6, the complete variable domain reads SQTIHQWPATLVQPVGSPLSLECTVEGTSNPNLYWYRQAAGRGLQLLFYSVGIGQISSEVPQNLSASRPQDRQFILSSKKLLLSDSGFYLCAWSAGTANSPLHFGNGTRLTVT.

The rearrangement joins TRBV19 to TRBJ2-7, with 9 bases matching TRBD1. V was pared by 5 bases and J by 2 bases, with 7 bases of the junction left unmatched. This CDR3 is 15 amino acids long. Per the germline V gene, CDR1 is LNHDA and CDR2 is SQIVND (reference sequence). CDR3 residues: CASSPGQGATYEQYF. DNA for the CDR3: TGTGCCAGTAGTCCGGGACAGGGAGCAACCTACGAGCAGTACTTC. The full variable domain, with the rest looked up from reference TRBV19 and TRBJ2-7, is DGGITQSPKYLFRKEGQNVTLSCEQNLNHDAMYWYRQDPGQGLRLIYYSQIVNDFQKGDIAEGYSVSREKKESFPLTVTSAQKNPTAFYLCASSPGQGATYEQYFGPGTRLTVT.

The V gene is TRBV4-1, the J gene TRBJ1-2, with D perhaps TRBD1 (5 bases). V gave up 4 bases and J gave up 6 bases, with 15 bases separating them. Per the germline V gene, CDR1 is MGHRA and CDR2 is YSYEKL. This CDR3 is 14 amino acids long. This chain's CDR3 is CASSLWDGTNGYTF. Here the CDR3 DNA reads TGCGCCAGCAGCCTGTGGGACGGCACAAATGGCTACACCTTC.

The V call is TRBV28, the J call TRBJ2-6; D tentatively reads TRBD1 or TRBD2 (6 bases each). This CDR3 comprises 17 residues. Germline loops: CDR1 MDHEN, CDR2 SYDVKM. V lost 4 bases to trimming and J lost 0 bases, with 13 bases between them. The CDR3 nucleotides read TGTGCCAGCAGTTCCGGGGGCCCGGACTCTGGGGCCAACGTCCTGACTTTC. This sequence encodes CASSSGGPDSGANVLTF.

This chain uses TRBV6-5 with TRBJ2-2; D possibly uses TRBD1 or TRBD2 (6 bases each). The CDR3 is 16 residues long. The V gene's germline CDR1 is MNHEY and CDR2 SVGAGI. Trimming left V 2 bases short and J 2 bases short, with 12 bases between. CDR3 loop: CASSYEGGRNTGELFF. CDR3 in DNA: TGTGCCAGCAGTTACGAGGGGGGTCGTAACACCGGGGAGCTGTTTTTT.

The chain has TRBV4-3 and TRBJ1-2, with D possibly being TRBD1 (5 bases). Germline-derived CDR1 and CDR2 are LGHNA and YSLEER. V lost 0 bases and J lost 8, with 13 bases in between. The CDR3 is 14 residues long. The CDR3, as DNA: TGCGCCAGCAGCCAAGAGGGGACCTCCATAGGCTACACCTTC. Protein sequence: CASSQEGTSIGYTF.

The CDR3 reads CASSDAGYTEAFF. DNA for the CDR3: TGTGCCAGCAGCGATGCGGGGTACACTGAAGCTTTCTTT. The rearrangement uses TRBV11-3 and TRBJ1-1; no clear D. V lost 5 bases, J lost 3 bases, and 10 bases lay in between. Germline values: CDR1 SGHNT, CDR2 YENEEA. CDR3 length equals 13 residues.

The chain links TRBV6-5 to TRBJ1-1; 8 bases are a match to TRBD1. Trimming took 3 bases from V and 3 from J; bases not matched to a gene: 6. This CDR3 contains 15 residues. Germline assignment: CDR1 MNHEY and CDR2 SVGAGI. Here the CDR3 DNA reads TGTGCCAGCAGTTATCAGGGGGCGCGGGACACTGAAGCTTTCTTT. It encodes CASSYQGARDTEAFF.

The chain joins TRBV6-4 to TRBJ2-1, with D perhaps matching TRBD2 (5 bases). The germline CDR1 and CDR2 sequences are MRHNA and SNTAGT. V lost 3 bases to trimming and J lost 6 bases, with 9 bases between them. This CDR3 region has 13 residues. The CDR3 is CASSERAANEQFF. The CDR3, as DNA: TGTGCCAGCAGTGAGAGGGCCGCCAATGAGCAGTTCTTC.